Listed here are 26 T cell receptor beta chains from one sample, sequenced in a study of response to subunit inactivated influenza vaccine (dated by TCRdb to between 2018 and 2020). The library was built by means of RT-PCR. Instrument used: Illumina HiSeq 2500. TCRdb applied fastp at Q25 and MiXCR to the public reads, then kept only in-frame beta chains. CDR3 protein sequences are deduplicated, and each keeps its most common genes and DNA. The sample table lists hundreds of thousands of distinct CDR3 sequences, about 15% of them with a count of one. Of the sample, around 6.5% is held by the ten largest clones. The sample consisted of PBMCs from blood, taken around 15 days before vaccination. Receptors originate from a man in his forties or fifties who received an inactivated influenza vaccine. Donor details come from another sample of the same person, matched by shared clones.

The DNA for the CDR3 is TGTGCCAGCGCGGGGGGGCTGCGGGAGACCCAGTACTTC. Its translation is CASAGGLRETQYF. The V gene is TRBV7-9, the J gene TRBJ2-5; TRBD2 matches at 9 bases. CDR3 length: 13 amino acids. Germline V gene data show CDR1 as SEHNR and CDR2 as FQNEAQ (reference sequence). V lost 8 bases to trimming and J lost 5 bases; unmatched junction nucleotides: 6.

This clonotype was observed a few times. V usage is TRBV5-1 and J usage is TRBJ2-3; D gene unclear. This CDR3 is 12 amino acids long. In germline, CDR1 is SGHRS, CDR2 YFSETQ. V gave up 5 bases and J gave up 4 bases, with 8 bases separating them. The CDR3 DNA reads as TGCGCCAGCAGTACCCAGTCAGATACGCAGTATTTT. Amino acid sequence: CASSTQSDTQYF.

The table lists this clonotype with a few counts. The V call is TRBV19, the J call TRBJ2-3; D possibly corresponds to TRBD2 (5 bases). Germline-derived CDR1 and CDR2 are LNHDA and SQIVND (reference sequence). The V gene lost 3 bases and the J gene lost 2 bases, with 12 bases spanning the gap. The CDR3 sequence is 15 residues long. CDR3 DNA: TGTGCCAGTAGTATCGTAAGCGGAACCACAGATACGCAGTATTTT. It specifies CASSIVSGTTDTQYF.

A word on this clonotype: Compared with germline, one end of the junction differs, possibly owing to a read error. The chain couples TRBV20-1 to TRBJ2-2; D is undetermined. The CDR3 totals 15 residues. Germline V gene lookup returns CDR1 DFQATT and CDR2 SNEGSKA (reference sequence). This CDR3 is CRASRGRSNTGELFF. CDR3 nucleotide sequence: TGCCGTGCTAGTCGAGGACGGTCGAACACCGGGGAGCTGTTTTTT.

This clonotype was seen a handful of times. The gene calls are TRBV9 and TRBJ2-6; D gene unclear. Trimming cost V 0 bases and J 4 bases, with 8 bases left between them. The germline gives CDR1 SGDLS, CDR2 YYNGEE. CDR3 size: 15 residues. The CDR3 region is CASSVAGPGANVLTF. In nucleotides, the CDR3 is TGTGCCAGCAGCGTAGCCGGGCCCGGGGCCAACGTCCTGACTTTC.

This rearrangement joins TRBV5-1 to TRBJ2-7, with D possibly matching TRBD1 (5 bases). The CDR3 is 13 amino acids. In germline, CDR1 is SGHRS, CDR2 YFSETQ. V lost 3 bases to trimming and J lost 5 bases, with 12 bases between them. The CDR3 DNA is TGCGCCAGCAGCTCCCAGGGTTGGGACGAGCAGTACTTC. This encodes CASSSQGWDEQYF.

V is TRBV7-2 and J is TRBJ2-1; 7 bases map to TRBD2. The J segment lost 4 bases and the V segment lost 5 bases, leaving 11 bases of the junction unmatched. CDR3 length: 16 amino acids. Looked up from germline, CDR1 is SGHTA and CDR2 is FQGNSA. The CDR3 here is CASSSTRLAVYNEQFF. For the CDR3, the DNA is TGTGCCAGCAGCAGTACAAGGCTAGCGGTTTACAATGAGCAGTTCTTC. Using reference TRBV7-2 and TRBJ2-1 for the parts outside the CDR3, the full variable domain is GAGVSQSPSNKVTEKGKDVELRCDPISGHTALYWYRQSLGQGLEFLIYFQGNSAPDKSGLPSDRFSAERTGGSVSTLTIQRTQQEDSAVYLCASSSTRLAVYNEQFFGPGTRLTVL.

V usage is TRBV12-3 or TRBV12-4 and J usage is TRBJ1-2; D is possibly TRBD1 (5 bases). This CDR3 region has 16 residues. Trimming cost V 1 base and J 4 bases, with 16 bases left between them. CDR3 coding DNA: TGTGCCAGCAGTTTAGTAAGCGGGGGACCGAGCTATGGCTACACCTTC. It codes for CASSLVSGGPSYGYTF.

This clonotype showed up just a few times. This chain connects TRBV6-5 to TRBJ2-7; D might be TRBD1 or TRBD2, each matching 5 bases. Germline V lookup: CDR1 MNHEY, CDR2 SVGAGI. V was pared by 4 bases and J by 7 bases, with 17 bases between. The CDR3 length is 14 residues. In DNA, the CDR3 is TGTGCCAGCAGTTCTTTGGGACCTTATGGGGAGCAGTACTTC. Its translation is CASSSLGPYGEQYF.

In this sample, this clonotype turned up a few times. The CDR3 DNA sequence: TGCGCCAGCAGCCAAGCCACCAGGGAGGACACCGGGGAGCTGTTTTTT. This translates into CASSQATREDTGELFF. The V and J genes are TRBV4-3 and TRBJ2-2; perhaps TRBD2 as D (6 bases). From germline, CDR1 is LGHNA and CDR2 YSLEER. V lost 1 base and J lost 3, with 12 bases in between. The CDR3 has 16 amino acids.

This clonotype was seen only a few times. The chain employs TRBV6-1 and TRBJ2-1; 9 bases align to TRBD2. The CDR3 is made up of 16 amino acids. Germline V gives CDR1 MNHNS, CDR2 SASEGT. The trim removed 4 bases at V and 6 bases at J, leaving 10 bases unmatched. CDR3 in DNA: TGTGCCAGCAGTGGGGGTGGGAGCGGGGGGTTCAATGAGCAGTTCTTC. It encodes CASSGGGSGGFNEQFF.

The V and J genes are TRBV11-2 and TRBJ2-1; 8 bases align to TRBD2. V dropped 1 base and J dropped 0; count of bases not matched to a gene: 8. CDR1 and CDR2 (germline): SGHAT, FQNNGV. This CDR3 is 18 amino acids long. CDR3 coding DNA: TGTGCCAGCAGCTTAGTGAGTTTAAGCGGGAGCTCCTACAATGAGCAGTTCTTC. This codes for CASSLVSLSGSSYNEQFF.

The rearrangement links TRBV2 to TRBJ2-7; 8 bases match TRBD1. From germline, CDR1 is SNHLY and CDR2 FYNNEI. This CDR3 spans 14 amino acids. V dropped 6 bases and J dropped 3; count of bases not matched to a gene: 7. This CDR3 reads CASRDLQGDYEQYF. The CDR3 coding sequence is TGTGCCAGCAGGGATCTACAGGGGGACTACGAGCAGTACTTC.

The chain carries TRBV12-3 or TRBV12-4 and TRBJ2-2; D gene uncertain. The CDR3 covers 13 residues. V lost 2 bases, J lost 3 bases, and 4 bases lay in between. The chain's CDR3 is CASSLSHTGELFF. CDR3 sequence (DNA): TGTGCCAGCAGTTTAAGTCACACCGGGGAGCTGTTTTTT.

This clonotype was seen ten or more times. The chain employs TRBV12-3 or TRBV12-4 and TRBJ1-1, with D possibly matching TRBD1 (5 bases). This CDR3 is built from 14 residues. Trimming stripped 3 bases from V and 5 bases from J, with 13 bases between. The CDR3 DNA reads TGTGCCAGCAGTTTTTCCAGGGACGGAACTGAAGCTTTCTTT. Protein product: CASSFSRDGTEAFF.

The chain couples TRBV5-8 to TRBJ2-7, with 7 bases fitting TRBD1. The CDR3 loop spans 13 amino acids. In germline, CDR1 is SGHTS, CDR2 YDEGEE. V lost 2 bases and J lost 4; bases outside the gene matches: 3. The CDR3 is CASSLHRGYEQYF. The DNA of the CDR3 is TGTGCCAGCAGCTTACACAGGGGTTACGAGCAGTACTTC. Using reference TRBV5-8 and TRBJ2-7 for the parts outside the CDR3, the full variable domain is EAGVTQSPTHLIKTRGQQATLRCSPISGHTSVYWYQQALGLGLQFLLWYDEGEERNRGNFPPRFSGRQFPNYSSELNVNALELEDSALYLCASSLHRGYEQYFGPGTRLTVT.

The chain carries TRBV7-2 and TRBJ1-3; D not certain. This CDR3 contains 13 residues. Per the germline V gene, CDR1 is SGHTA and CDR2 is FQGNSA. V was cut by 1 base and J by 2 bases, with 3 bases left in between. CDR3 DNA sequence: TGTGCCAGCAGCTTAGTCACTGGAAACACCATATATTTT. Its translation is CASSLVTGNTIYF.

This chain connects TRBV4-1 to TRBJ2-1; 14 bases match TRBD2. Germline CDR1 and CDR2: MGHRA and YSYEKL. The J segment lost 3 bases and the V segment lost 4 bases, leaving 17 bases of the junction unmatched. The CDR3 runs 21 residues. The CDR3 DNA reads as TGCGCCAGCAGCCTAGGACTAGCGGGAGGTACCACCCAGTCCAGCTACAATGAGCAGTTCTTC. The encoded protein is CASSLGLAGGTTQSSYNEQFF.

This chain connects TRBV5-1 to TRBJ1-6; D is unresolved. Per the germline V gene, CDR1 is SGHRS and CDR2 is YFSETQ. The V gene lost 4 bases and the J gene lost 5 bases, with 10 bases spanning the gap. This CDR3 has 14 residues. This chain's CDR3 is CASSPEGHNSPLHF. The CDR3, as DNA: TGCGCCAGCAGCCCGGAAGGGCATAATTCACCCCTCCACTTT.

This clonotype came up a few times. CDR3: CATSVVAGSTDTQYF. CDR3 coding DNA: TGTGCCACCAGTGTGGTCGCAGGCAGCACAGATACGCAGTATTTT. The V call is TRBV24-1, the J call TRBJ2-3; D gene ambiguous. CDR1 and CDR2 from the germline V gene are KGHDR and SFDVKD. Trimming took off 5 bases at V and 0 bases at J, with 11 bases between the two ends. The CDR3 totals 15 residues.

This sequence joins TRBV6-5 and TRBJ2-5; D is perhaps TRBD2 (6 bases). V was pared by 0 bases and J by 2 bases, with 10 bases between. This CDR3 is 15 amino acids long. Per the germline V gene, CDR1 is MNHEY and CDR2 is SVGAGI. The CDR3 reads CASSYSWGDQETQYF. CDR3 DNA: TGTGCCAGCAGTTACTCTTGGGGGGATCAAGAGACCCAGTACTTC.

The V and J genes are TRBV4-1 and TRBJ2-5; either TRBD1 or TRBD2 may fit D (6 bases each). V lost 4 bases and J lost 3, with 15 bases in between. CDR3 length: 15 amino acids. Germline V gene lookup returns CDR1 MGHRA and CDR2 YSYEKL. CDR3 in amino acids: CASSPRGAGKETQYF. The CDR3 nucleotides read TGCGCCAGCAGCCCAAGGGGGGCAGGTAAAGAGACCCAGTACTTC.

The chain recombines TRBV20-1 with TRBJ1-5; D remains unclear. There are 15 residues in the CDR3. Trimming shortened V by 6 bases and J by 0 bases, and 15 bases separated the two germline ends. CDR1 is DFQATT and CDR2 is SNEGSKA in the germline V gene (reference sequence). CDR3 protein: CSATTSEYSNQPQHF. Here the CDR3 DNA reads TGCAGTGCCACCACTTCAGAATATAGCAATCAGCCCCAGCATTTT.

This clonotype has only one observation. The V call is TRBV11-2, the J call TRBJ2-7; 10 bases are a match to TRBD2. Germline CDR1 is SGHAT and CDR2 is FQNNGV. The J segment lost 5 bases and the V segment lost 4 bases, leaving 5 bases of the junction unmatched. The length of the CDR3 is 14 residues. CDR3 sequence: CASSWSGGEHEQYF. The CDR3 coding sequence is TGTGCCAGCAGCTGGAGCGGGGGGGAACACGAGCAGTACTTC.

This clonotype was seen only a few times. The genes are TRBV6-5 and TRBJ1-2; 7 positions match TRBD1. With 4 bases clipped from V and 4 bases from J, the junction kept 9 bases outside the gene matches. Germline CDR1 reads MNHEY; CDR2 reads SVGAGI. The CDR3 has 15 residues. The chain's CDR3 is CASSFFLQGSYGYTF. The CDR3 DNA reads TGTGCCAGCAGTTTTTTCTTACAGGGGAGCTATGGCTACACCTTC.

V gene TRBV6-2 or TRBV6-3 combines with J gene TRBJ2-3, with D perhaps TRBD1 or TRBD2 (5 bases each). The CDR3 spans 16 residues. CDR1 and CDR2 from the germline V gene are MNHEY and SVGEGT. V lost 1 base and J 2 bases, leaving 13 bases between the germline ends. The chain's CDR3 is CASSYFVRDHTDTQYF. The CDR3 coding sequence is TGTGCCAGCAGTTACTTTGTCCGGGACCACACAGATACGCAGTATTTT.